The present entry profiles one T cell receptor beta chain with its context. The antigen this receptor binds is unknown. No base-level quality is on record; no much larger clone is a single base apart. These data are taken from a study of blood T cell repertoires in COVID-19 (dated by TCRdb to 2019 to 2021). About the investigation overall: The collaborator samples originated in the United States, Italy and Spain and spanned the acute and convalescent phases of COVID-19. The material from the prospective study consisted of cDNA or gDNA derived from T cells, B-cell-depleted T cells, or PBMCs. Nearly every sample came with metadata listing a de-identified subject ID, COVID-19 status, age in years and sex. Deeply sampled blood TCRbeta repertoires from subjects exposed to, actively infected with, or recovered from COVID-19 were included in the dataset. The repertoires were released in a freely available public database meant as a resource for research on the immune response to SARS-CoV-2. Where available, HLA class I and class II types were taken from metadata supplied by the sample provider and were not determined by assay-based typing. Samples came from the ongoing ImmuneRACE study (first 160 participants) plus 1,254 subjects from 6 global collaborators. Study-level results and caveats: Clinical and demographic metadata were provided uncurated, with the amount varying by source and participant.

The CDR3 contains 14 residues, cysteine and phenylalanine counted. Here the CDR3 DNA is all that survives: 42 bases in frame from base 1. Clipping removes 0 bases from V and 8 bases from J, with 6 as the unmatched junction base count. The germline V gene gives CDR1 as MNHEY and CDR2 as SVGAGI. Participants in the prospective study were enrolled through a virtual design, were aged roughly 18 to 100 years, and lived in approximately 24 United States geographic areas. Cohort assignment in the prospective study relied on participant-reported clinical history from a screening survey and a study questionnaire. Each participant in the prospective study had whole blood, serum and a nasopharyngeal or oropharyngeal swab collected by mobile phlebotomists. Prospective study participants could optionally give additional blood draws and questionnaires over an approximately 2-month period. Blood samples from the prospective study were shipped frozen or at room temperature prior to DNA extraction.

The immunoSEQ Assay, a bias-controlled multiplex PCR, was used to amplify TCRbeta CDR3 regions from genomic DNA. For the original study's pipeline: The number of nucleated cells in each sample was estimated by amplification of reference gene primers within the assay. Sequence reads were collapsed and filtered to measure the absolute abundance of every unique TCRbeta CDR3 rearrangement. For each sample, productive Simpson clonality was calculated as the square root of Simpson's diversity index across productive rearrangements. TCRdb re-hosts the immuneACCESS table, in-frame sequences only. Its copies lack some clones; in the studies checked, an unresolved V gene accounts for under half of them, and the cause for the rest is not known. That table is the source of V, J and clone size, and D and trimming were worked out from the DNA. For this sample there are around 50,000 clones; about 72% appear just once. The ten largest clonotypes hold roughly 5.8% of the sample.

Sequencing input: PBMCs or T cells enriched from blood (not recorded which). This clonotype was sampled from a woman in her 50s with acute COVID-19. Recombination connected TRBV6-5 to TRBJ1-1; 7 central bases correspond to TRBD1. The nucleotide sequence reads TGTGCCAGCAGTTACTCGATAGACAGGGCCGAAGCTTTCTTT. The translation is CASSYSIDRAEAFF.